This T cell receptor beta chain is drawn from a study of shared clonotypes between healthy human individuals. As for the study in general: Donors had three CD4 naive, three CD4 memory, two CD8 naive and one CD8 memory plate apiece.

Notes on this clone: No antigen is known for it.

The naive CD8 fraction comprised CD45RO-negative cells positively selected for CCR7 and excluded terminally differentiated effector memory CD45RA+ cells. CDR1 is PRHDT and CDR2 is FYEKMQ in the germline V gene (reference sequence). Trimming removed 5 bases from V and 9 bases from J, with 17 bases in between. This CDR3 region has 13 residues. TCRdb's table, derived via immunoSEQ multiplex PCR, lists solely in-frame clones and lacks some. The data contain some 600,000 clones, approximately 96% of them singletons. General observations from the study: Clonotype sharing across donors was expected to vary with sequencing depth.

Source material: naive CD8+ T cells sorted from blood. The gene calls are TRBV13 and TRBJ2-7; D might be TRBD2 (5 bases). The clonotype comes from a woman younger than 45 in good health. The CDR3 is CASSRDAAPAQYF. CDR3 nucleotides: TGTGCCAGCAGCCGGGATGCCGCCCCTGCGCAGTACTTC.